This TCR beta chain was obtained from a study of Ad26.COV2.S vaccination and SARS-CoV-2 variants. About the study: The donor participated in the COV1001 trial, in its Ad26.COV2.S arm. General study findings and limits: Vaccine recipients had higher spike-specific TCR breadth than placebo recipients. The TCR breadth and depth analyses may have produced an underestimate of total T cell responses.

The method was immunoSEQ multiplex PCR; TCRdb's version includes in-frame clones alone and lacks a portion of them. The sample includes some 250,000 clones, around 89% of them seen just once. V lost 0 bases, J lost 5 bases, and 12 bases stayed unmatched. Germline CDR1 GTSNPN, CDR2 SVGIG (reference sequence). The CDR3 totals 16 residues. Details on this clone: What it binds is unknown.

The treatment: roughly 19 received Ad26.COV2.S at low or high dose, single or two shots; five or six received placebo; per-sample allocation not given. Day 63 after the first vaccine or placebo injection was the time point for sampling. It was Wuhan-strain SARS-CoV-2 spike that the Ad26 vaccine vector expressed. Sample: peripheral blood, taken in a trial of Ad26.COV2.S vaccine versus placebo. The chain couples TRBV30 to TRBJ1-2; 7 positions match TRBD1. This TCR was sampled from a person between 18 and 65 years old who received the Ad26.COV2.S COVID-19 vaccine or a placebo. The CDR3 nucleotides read TGTGCCTGGAGTGTCGGTGGAGGGGGCATTAGTTATGGCTACACCTTC. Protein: CAWSVGGGGISYGYTF.